These 22 T cell receptor beta chains were sequenced from one sample in a study of shared clonotypes between healthy human individuals. CD45RO negativity and positive selection for CCR7 defined naive CD8 cells, a population that excluded terminally differentiated effector memory CD45RA+ cells. TCRdb's table, derived via immunoSEQ multiplex PCR, lists solely in-frame clones and lacks some. The sample has about 2 million clones, around 96% seen once. The sequenced sample was naive CD8+ T cells sorted from blood. These receptors all come from a man aged 18 to 30 in good health.

The chain's CDR3 is CASSFSLEHGYTF. The CDR3 nucleotides read TGTGCCAGCAGTTTCTCCCTCGAACATGGCTACACCTTC. This rearrangement joins TRBV28 to TRBJ1-2; D call uncertain. The V gene lost 3 bases and the J gene lost 6 bases, with 11 bases spanning the gap. Looked up from germline, CDR1 is MDHEN and CDR2 is SYDVKM. The CDR3 runs 13 residues.

This chain links TRBV4-1 with TRBJ2-7; D assignment may be TRBD1 or TRBD2 (5 bases each). The germline gives CDR1 MGHRA, CDR2 YSYEKL. V was cut by 4 bases and J by 1 base, with 14 bases left in between. The CDR3 is 15 amino acids. DNA of the CDR3: TGCGCCAGCAGCCGGTACGGGACGGAATCCTACGAGCAGTACTTC. Residues: CASSRYGTESYEQYF.

V is TRBV27 and J is TRBJ1-5; D is unresolved. Trimming left V 2 bases short and J 0 bases short, with 8 bases between. CDR1 is MNHEY, CDR2 SMNVEV, per germline (reference sequence). This CDR3 is built from 15 residues. CDR3 nucleotides: TGTGCCAGCAGTTTAGGCAGTTATAGCAATCAGCCCCAGCATTTT. This encodes CASSLGSYSNQPQHF.

This clone was observed a single time. This chain joins TRBV19 and TRBJ1-1; no clear D gene. The CDR3 contains 10 residues. The germline gives CDR1 LNHDA, CDR2 SQIVND (reference sequence). V was shortened by 6 bases and J by 7 bases, with 6 bases between the two germline ends. CDR3 protein: CASSAGEAFF. CDR3 DNA: TGTGCCAGTAGCGCCGGTGAAGCTTTCTTT.

The chain joins TRBV28 to TRBJ2-3, with 9 bases lining up with TRBD2. V trimming: 8 bases; J trimming: 0 bases; junction bases outside the gene matches: 9. Germline V gene sequence: CDR1 MDHEN, CDR2 SYDVKM. The CDR3 is 16 residues long. The CDR3, as DNA: TGTGCCAGCGCCGCTAGCGGGACCTTTAGCACAGATACGCAGTATTTT. Its translation is CASAASGTFSTDTQYF.

In this sample, this clone turned up once. The chain combines TRBV6-5 with TRBJ2-5; TRBD2 agrees at 7 bases. The length of the CDR3 is 16 residues. Trimming removed 0 bases from V and 0 bases from J; junction bases left unmatched: 4. Per germline, CDR1 MNHEY and CDR2 SVGAGI. CDR3 residues: CASSYSGGGYQETQYF. The CDR3 DNA follows: TGTGCCAGCAGTTACTCTGGCGGGGGTTACCAAGAGACCCAGTACTTC.

V is TRBV27 and J is TRBJ2-1; 11 bases are shared with TRBD2. J gave up 8 bases and V 5 bases, and 11 bases lay outside the gene matches. The CDR3 runs 16 residues. Germline CDR1 reads MNHEY; CDR2 reads SMNVEV (reference sequence). The CDR3 DNA reads as TGTGCCAGCAGTCTCGTAGCGGGAGGGGGAGTACATGAGCAGTTCTTC. This sequence encodes CASSLVAGGGVHEQFF.

This clone was picked up a small number of times. CDR3 protein: CASSSKAWTHGYTF. Written as DNA, the CDR3 is TGTGCCAGCAGCTCAAAAGCTTGGACTCACGGCTACACCTTC. J is TRBJ1-2 and V is TRBV11-1; no firm D call. V shed 4 bases and J shed 8 bases, with 17 bases lying between them. From germline, CDR1 is SGHAT and CDR2 FQDESV (reference sequence). The CDR3 extends over 14 amino acids. The entire variable domain, with the rest obtained from reference TRBV11-1 and TRBJ1-2, is as follows: EAEVAQSPRYKITEKSQAVAFWCDPISGHATLYWYRQILGQGPELLVQFQDESVVDDSQLPKDRFSAERLKGVDSTLKIQPAELGDSAMYLCASSSKAWTHGYTFGSGTRLTVV.

The chain couples TRBV6-1 to TRBJ1-1; D remains ambiguous. Between the trimmed V and J ends, which lost 2 bases and 4 bases, there was a span of 8 bases. Looked up from germline, CDR1 is MNHNS and CDR2 is SASEGT. The CDR3 totals 13 residues. CDR3 in DNA: TGTGCCAGCAGTGAACCCGGAAGCACTGAAGCTTTCTTT. Translation gives CASSEPGSTEAFF.

The chain has TRBV10-3 and TRBJ2-1; 7 bases map to TRBD1. The CDR3 sequence is 14 residues long. Germline-derived CDR1 and CDR2 are ENHRY and SYGVKD. Trimming removed 10 bases from V and 8 bases from J; junction bases left unmatched: 14. The CDR3 loop is CATVVGGGVDEQFF. The CDR3 nucleotides are TGTGCCACCGTGGTAGGGGGCGGAGTGGATGAGCAGTTCTTC.

The chain combines TRBV27 with TRBJ1-6; D remains ambiguous. The germline V and J ends were trimmed by 1 base and 5 bases, with 9 bases remaining between them. In germline, CDR1 is MNHEY, CDR2 SMNVEV (reference sequence). The CDR3 consists of 15 residues. DNA for the CDR3: TGTGCCAGCAGTTTATACCCAATGGATAATTCACCCCTCCACTTT. Protein product: CASSLYPMDNSPLHF.

The chain uses TRBV4-1 and TRBJ2-3; 10 bases match TRBD2. This CDR3 is built from 17 residues. V trimming: 0 bases; J trimming: 4 bases; junction bases outside the gene matches: 7. The germline V gene encodes CDR1 MGHRA and CDR2 YSYEKL. CDR3 in DNA: TGCGCCAGCAGCCAAGAAACAGCGGGGGGGCCGGCAGATACGCAGTATTTT. Protein: CASSQETAGGPADTQYF.

The chain uses TRBV15 and TRBJ2-7; D is ambiguous. The ends were cut back, 3 bases at V and 2 bases at J, with 11 bases in the middle. The CDR3 sequence is 14 residues long. CDR1 LNHNV and CDR2 YYDKDF come from the germline V gene (reference sequence). The CDR3 bases are TGTGCCACCAGCAGTGTTTTTACCACCTACGAGCAGTACTTC. It translates to CATSSVFTTYEQYF.

The chain uses TRBV5-4 and TRBJ2-3, with 9 bases that match TRBD2. After removal of 4 bases from V and 8 bases from J, the junction contained 5 bases not matched to a gene. CDR1 and CDR2 (germline): SGHNT, YYREEE (reference sequence). This CDR3 has 13 residues. The CDR3 is CASSPGLAGTQYF. The CDR3 DNA sequence: TGTGCCAGCAGCCCGGGACTAGCAGGTACGCAGTATTTT. Full variable domain (rest looked up from reference TRBV5-4 and TRBJ2-3): ETGVTQSPTHLIKTRGQQVTLRCSSQSGHNTVSWYQQALGQGPQFIFQYYREEENGRGNFPPRFSGLQFPNYSSELNVNALELDDSALYLCASSPGLAGTQYFGPGTRLTVL.

The rearrangement joins TRBV27 to TRBJ2-2; 9 nucleotides line up with TRBD1. The CDR3 has 14 amino acids. V lost 5 bases and J lost 5; bases outside the gene matches: 3. Germline loops: CDR1 MNHEY, CDR2 SMNVEV (reference sequence). The CDR3 here is CASSAGTGTGELFF. In DNA, the CDR3 is TGTGCCAGCAGTGCCGGGACAGGGACCGGGGAGCTGTTTTTT.

Concerning this clone itself: Other DNA sequences from this sample encode an identical CDR3 as well. V gene TRBV6-5 combines with J gene TRBJ2-2; 7 bases align to TRBD1. This CDR3 contains 13 residues. Germline CDR1 reads MNHEY; CDR2 reads SVGAGI. Trimming took 8 bases from V and 0 from J; bases not matched to a gene: 0. Here the CDR3 reads CASGTANTGELFF. The DNA for the CDR3 is TGTGCCAGCGGGACAGCGAACACCGGGGAGCTGTTTTTT.

The gene calls are TRBV28 and TRBJ2-3; 9 positions match TRBD2. Germline CDR1 MDHEN, CDR2 SYDVKM. With 5 bases clipped from V and 0 bases from J, the junction kept 15 bases outside the gene matches. The CDR3 consists of 19 residues. The DNA of the CDR3 is TGTGCCAGCAGTCCCCCACTAATTGCGGGGGGGCCCAGCACAGATACGCAGTATTTT. Its translation is CASSPPLIAGGPSTDTQYF. Full variable domain (outside the CDR3, taken from reference TRBV28 and TRBJ2-3): DVKVTQSSRYLVKRTGEKVFLECVQDMDHENMFWYRQDPGLGLRLIYFSYDVKMKEKGDIPEGYSVSREKKERFSLILESASTNQTSMYLCASSPPLIAGGPSTDTQYFGPGTRLTVL.

A single count supports this clone. The DNA of the CDR3 is TGTGCCAGCAGCGGGGGGGATCCCTCTGAGCAGTTCTTC. It encodes CASSGGDPSEQFF. The chain uses TRBV9 and TRBJ2-1; a possible D gene is TRBD2 (6 bases). Trimming stripped 3 bases from V and 9 bases from J, with 13 bases between. CDR1 and CDR2 from the germline V gene are SGDLS and YYNGEE. The CDR3 runs 13 residues.

The chain joins TRBV7-9 to TRBJ2-5, with TRBD2 matching over 11 bases. The CDR3 consists of 17 residues. Per the germline V gene, CDR1 is SEHNR and CDR2 is FQNEAQ (reference sequence). Trimming took 5 bases from V and 2 from J; bases not matched to a gene: 10. CDR3 protein: CASSPTDLAGGQETQYF. In nucleotides, the CDR3 is TGTGCCAGCAGCCCAACAGACCTAGCGGGAGGTCAAGAGACCCAGTACTTC. Filled out from reference TRBV7-9 and TRBJ2-5, the complete variable domain reads DTGVSQNPRHKITKRGQNVTFRCDPISEHNRLYWYRQTLGQGPEFLTYFQNEAQLEKSRLLSDRFSAERPKGSFSTLEIQRTEQGDSAMYLCASSPTDLAGGQETQYFGPGTRLLVL.

V and J are TRBV7-8 and TRBJ2-2; 8 nucleotides match TRBD2. Germline-derived CDR1 and CDR2 are SGHVS and FQNEAQ. This CDR3 is 16 amino acids long. Trimming removed 5 bases from V and 5 bases from J; junction bases left unmatched: 10. DNA for the CDR3: TGTGCCAGCAGCCCCCAAAGCGGGGGAGGTACCGGGGAGCTGTTTTTT. Protein product: CASSPQSGGGTGELFF.

DNA of the CDR3: TGTGCCAGCAGTGAGAACATCGGGACAGGGGCCCAGGATGGCTACACCTTC. Translated, it gives CASSENIGTGAQDGYTF. V gene TRBV6-1 combines with J gene TRBJ1-2; 10 bases are a match to TRBD1. The J segment lost 6 bases and the V segment lost 3 bases, leaving 13 bases of the junction unmatched. Germline CDR1 is MNHNS and CDR2 is SASEGT. The CDR3 runs to 17 residues.

This clone is a singleton in its sample. The V and J genes are TRBV5-1 and TRBJ2-5; D might be TRBD2 (7 bases). This CDR3 region has 14 residues. V shed 4 bases and J shed 4 bases, with 14 bases lying between them. In germline, CDR1 is SGHRS, CDR2 YFSETQ. CDR3 sequence reads: CASSHEGGLETQYF. Written as DNA, the CDR3 is TGCGCCAGCAGCCACGAGGGGGGGCTAGAGACCCAGTACTTC. The full variable domain, with the rest looked up from reference TRBV5-1 and TRBJ2-5, is KAGVTQTPRYLIKTRGQQVTLSCSPISGHRSVSWYQQTPGQGLQFLFEYFSETQRNKGNFPGRFSGRQFSNSRSEMNVSTLELGDSALYLCASSHEGGLETQYFGPGTRLLVL.